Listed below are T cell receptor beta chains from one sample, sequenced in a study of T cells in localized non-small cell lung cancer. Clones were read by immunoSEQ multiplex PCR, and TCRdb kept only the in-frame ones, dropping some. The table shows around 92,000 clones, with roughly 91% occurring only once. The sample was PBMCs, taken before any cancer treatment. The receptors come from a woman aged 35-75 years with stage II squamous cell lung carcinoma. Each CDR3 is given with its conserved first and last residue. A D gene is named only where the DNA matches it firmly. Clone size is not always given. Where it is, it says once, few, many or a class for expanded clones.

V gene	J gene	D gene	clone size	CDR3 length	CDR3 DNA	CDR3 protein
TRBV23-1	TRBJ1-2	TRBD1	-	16	TGCGCCAGCAGTCCGAAGGGAGGACAGGGGCTTATTGGCTACACCTTC	CASSPKGGQGLIGYTF
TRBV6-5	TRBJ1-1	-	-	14	TGTGCCAGCAGTCCCCGAAGAGGGGGCACTGAAGCTTTCTTT	CASSPRRGGTEAFF
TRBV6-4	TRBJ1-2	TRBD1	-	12	TGTGCCAGCAGACCTGACAGGGGAGGCTACACCTTC	CASRPDRGGYTF
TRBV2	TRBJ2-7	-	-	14	TGTGCCAGCAGTGAAGCCCCCTTCCCCTACGAGCAGTACTTC	CASSEAPFPYEQYF
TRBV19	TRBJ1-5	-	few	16	TGTGCCAGTAGCCTAGAGGGACCGCATAGCAATCAGCCCCAGCATTTT	CASSLEGPHSNQPQHF
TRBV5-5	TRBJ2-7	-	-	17	TGTGCCAGCAGCTTGGATATAGGGCAGAGGTTCTCCTACGAGCAGTACTTC	CASSLDIGQRFSYEQYF
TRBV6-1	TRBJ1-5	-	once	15	TGTGCCAGCAGTGAAGCGCGGGGGGGCAATCAGCCCCAGCATTTT	CASSEARGGNQPQHF
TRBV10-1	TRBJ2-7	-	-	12	TGCGCCAGCAGTGACCTGGGGAGTGAGCAGTACTTC	CASSDLGSEQYF
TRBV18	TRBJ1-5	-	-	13	TGTGCCAGCTCACCGGACAGAGATCAGCCCCAGCATTTT	CASSPDRDQPQHF
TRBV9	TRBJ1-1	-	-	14	TGTGCCAGCAGCGTGGCAGGCGGAAGCACTGAAGCTTTCTTT	CASSVAGGSTEAFF
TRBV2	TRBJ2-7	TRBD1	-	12	TGTGCCACTCAGGGGGCGTCCTACGAGCAGTACTTC	CATQGASYEQYF
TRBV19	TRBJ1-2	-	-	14	TGTGCCAGTAGTCCTCAGGGTAACCTCTATGGCTACACCTTC	CASSPQGNLYGYTF
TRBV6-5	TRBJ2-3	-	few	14	TGTGCCAGCAGCGAGAGGGGGGGCACAGATACGCAGTATTTT	CASSERGGTDTQYF
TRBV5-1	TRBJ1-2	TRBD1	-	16	TGCGCCAGCAGCGCAGGACAGGGGGTCGCTAGTTCGGGCTACACCTTC	CASSAGQGVASSGYTF
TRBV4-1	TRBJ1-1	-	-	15	TGCGCCAGCAGCCAAGATTACCCAGGGATGGCTGAAGCTTTCTTT	CASSQDYPGMAEAFF
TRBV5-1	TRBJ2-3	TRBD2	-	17	TGCGCCAGCAGCTTGTCGACTAGCGGGGCCTCCACAGATACGCAGTATTTT	CASSLSTSGASTDTQYF
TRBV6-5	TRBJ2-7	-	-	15	TGTGCCAGCAGTTACTCAAGCAACGGAGCCTACGAGCAGTACTTC	CASSYSSNGAYEQYF
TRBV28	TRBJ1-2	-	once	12	TGTGCCAGCAGTTCCCTTGCGGCTGGCTACACCTTC	CASSSLAAGYTF
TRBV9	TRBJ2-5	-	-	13	TGTGCCAGCAGTGCCCAGGGCTCTGGGACCCAGTACTTC	CASSAQGSGTQYF
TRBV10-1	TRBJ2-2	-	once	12	TGCGCCAGCAGACGGGACACCGGGGAGCTGTTTTTT	CASRRDTGELFF
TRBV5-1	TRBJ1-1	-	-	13	TGCGCCAGCAGCTTGGATCAGGGCACTGAAGCTTTCTTT	CASSLDQGTEAFF
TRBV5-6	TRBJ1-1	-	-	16	TGTGCCAGCAGCCTAAGGGGAGTCGGGACGGACACTGAAGCTTTCTTT	CASSLRGVGTDTEAFF
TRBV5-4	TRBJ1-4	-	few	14	TGTGCCAGCAGCCAAGGAGGGGGGAATGAAAAACTGTTTTTT	CASSQGGGNEKLFF
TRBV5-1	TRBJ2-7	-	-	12	TGCGCCAGCAGCTTCGGGGGCTACGAGCAGTACTTC	CASSFGGYEQYF
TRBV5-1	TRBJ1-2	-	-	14	TGCGCCAGCAGCTTGAATGACGGGAACTATGGCTACACCTTC	CASSLNDGNYGYTF
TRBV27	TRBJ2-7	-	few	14	TGTGCCAGCAGTTTATCTTTCCTGGCCAGCGAGCAGTACTTC	CASSLSFLASEQYF
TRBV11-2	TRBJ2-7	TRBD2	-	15	TGTGCCAGCAGCTTAGTGGCGGGAGGCCCCTACGAGCAGTACTTC	CASSLVAGGPYEQYF